This entry describes one TCR beta chain. No antigen is known for it. Reverse transcription of 0.5 to 1 ug RNA was performed with random hexamers. immunoSEQ multiplex PCR amplified TCR beta CDR3 across 54 Vbeta, 13 Jbeta. TCRdb processed the immunoSEQ multiplex PCR reads anew with MiXCR; each CDR3 protein has one entry. The sample records 150,000 to 200,000 distinct CDR3 sequences, about 94% being singletons. This CDR3 has 14 amino acids. The J segment lost 3 bases and the V segment lost 5 bases, leaving 8 bases of the junction unmatched. In germline, CDR1 is DFQATT, CDR2 SNEGSKA (reference sequence). The sample belongs to a study of CD8 T cells in Susac syndrome. Study-wide findings and caveats: The authors acknowledged that their TCR sequencing and HLA analysis involved a relatively small number of individuals.

The study sequenced TCR beta in blood CD8+ and CD4+ T cells. FACS enriched CD8+ TEMRA cells, while bulk CD8+ and CD4+ were negatively isolated. The receptor's source is a human donor with multiple sclerosis. Sequencing was done on a sample of CD4+ T cells from PBMCs. This chain links TRBV20-1 with TRBJ2-5; 8 nucleotides agree with TRBD1. CDR3 sequence: CSAGPGQGKETQYF. CDR3 bases: TGCAGTGCTGGCCCTGGACAGGGAAAAGAGACCCAGTACTTC.